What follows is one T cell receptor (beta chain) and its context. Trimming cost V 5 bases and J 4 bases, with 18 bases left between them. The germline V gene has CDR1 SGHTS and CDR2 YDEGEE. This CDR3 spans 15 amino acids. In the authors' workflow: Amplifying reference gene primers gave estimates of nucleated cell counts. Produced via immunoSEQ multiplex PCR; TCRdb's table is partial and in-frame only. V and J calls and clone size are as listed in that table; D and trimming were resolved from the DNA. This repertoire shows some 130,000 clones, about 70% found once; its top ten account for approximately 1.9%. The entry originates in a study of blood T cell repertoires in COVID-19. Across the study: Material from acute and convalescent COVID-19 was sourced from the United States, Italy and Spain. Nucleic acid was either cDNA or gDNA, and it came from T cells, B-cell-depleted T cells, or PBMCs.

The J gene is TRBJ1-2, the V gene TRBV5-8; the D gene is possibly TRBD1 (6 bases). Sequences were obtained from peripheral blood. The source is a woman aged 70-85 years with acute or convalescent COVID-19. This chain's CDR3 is CASSPTGPLGYGYTF. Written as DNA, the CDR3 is TGTGCCAGCAGTCCTACAGGGCCCCTGGGCTATGGCTACACCTTC.